The clone carrying this TCR beta chain was seen a few times. The data were obtained in a study of spatial heterogeneity in lung cancer. The overall study: Alpha-chain sequences were consistently detected in smaller numbers than beta-chain sequences.

The time point here: sample taken at primary tumor resection. The donors, around 71 patients with untreated early-stage non-small cell lung cancer, provided the samples. Extraction of whole RNA from tumor, nontumor lung or frozen PBMC preceded unsorted sequencing. Every molecule of TCR cDNA had its own unique molecular identifier. TCRdb re-analysed the 5' RACE reads in MiXCR, keeping a single row per CDR3 protein. The sample shows about 2,100 distinct CDR3 sequences, roughly 8.9% of them seen only once. The J segment lost 1 base and the V segment lost 6 bases, leaving 2 bases of the junction unmatched. This CDR3 has 14 amino acids. Germline CDR1 reads ENHRY; CDR2 reads SYGVKD.

The V and J genes are TRBV10-3 and TRBJ1-1; TRBD1 matches 10 bases. The TCR originated in a female donor with early-stage non-small cell lung cancer. The sequencing used normal lung tissue next to the tumor, collected at surgery. The CDR3 is CAIRGTGANTEAFF. The CDR3 bases are TGTGCCATCAGGGGGACAGGGGCGAACACTGAAGCTTTCTTT.